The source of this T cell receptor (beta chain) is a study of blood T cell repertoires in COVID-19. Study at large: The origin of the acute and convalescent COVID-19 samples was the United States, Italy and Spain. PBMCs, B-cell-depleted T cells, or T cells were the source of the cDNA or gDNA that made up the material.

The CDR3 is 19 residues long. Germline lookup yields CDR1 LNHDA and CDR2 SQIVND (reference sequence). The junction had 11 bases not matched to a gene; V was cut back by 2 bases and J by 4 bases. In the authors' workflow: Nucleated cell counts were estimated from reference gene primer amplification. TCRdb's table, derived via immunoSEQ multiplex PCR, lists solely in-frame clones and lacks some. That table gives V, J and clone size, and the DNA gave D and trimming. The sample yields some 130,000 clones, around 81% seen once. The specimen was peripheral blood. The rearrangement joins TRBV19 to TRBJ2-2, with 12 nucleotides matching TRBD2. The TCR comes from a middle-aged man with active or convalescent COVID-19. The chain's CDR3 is CASSISTSGGQIGTGELFF. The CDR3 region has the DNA TGTGCCAGTAGTATATCAACTAGCGGGGGGCAAATCGGCACCGGGGAGCTGTTTTTT.